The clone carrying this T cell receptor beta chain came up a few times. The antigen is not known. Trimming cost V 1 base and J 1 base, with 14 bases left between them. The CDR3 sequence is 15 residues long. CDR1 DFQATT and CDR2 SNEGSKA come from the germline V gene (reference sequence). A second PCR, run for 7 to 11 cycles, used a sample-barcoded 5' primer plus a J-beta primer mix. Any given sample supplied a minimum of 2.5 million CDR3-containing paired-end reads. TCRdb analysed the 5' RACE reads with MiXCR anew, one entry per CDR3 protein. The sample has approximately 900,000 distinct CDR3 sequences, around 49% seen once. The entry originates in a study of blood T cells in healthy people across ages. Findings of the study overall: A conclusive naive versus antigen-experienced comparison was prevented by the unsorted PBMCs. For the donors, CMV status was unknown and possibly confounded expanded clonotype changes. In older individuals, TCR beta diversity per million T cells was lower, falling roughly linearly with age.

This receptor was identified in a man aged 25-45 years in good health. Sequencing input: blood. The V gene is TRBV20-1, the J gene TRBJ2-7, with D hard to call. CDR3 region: CSARVFLGLSYEQYF. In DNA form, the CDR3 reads TGCAGTGCTAGAGTATTTCTGGGTCTTTCCTACGAGCAGTACTTC.